This paragraph reports one TCR beta chain. The table came from immunoSEQ multiplex PCR; TCRdb's copy has only in-frame clones and leaves some out. The sample shows fewer than 150,000 clones, roughly 80% of them seen only once. Germline V gene lookup returns CDR1 SGHVS and CDR2 FQNEAQ. Trimming removed 8 bases from V and 7 bases from J; junction bases left unmatched: 15. This CDR3 has 16 amino acids. The sample originates from a study of blood T cell repertoires in COVID-19. Study details: Acute and convalescent COVID-19 samples came from the United States, Italy and Spain. PBMCs, B-cell-depleted T cells, or T cells were the source of the cDNA or gDNA that made up the material.

The rearrangement uses TRBV7-8 and TRBJ2-1; 9 positions agree with TRBD2. The sequence was obtained from a woman aged 40 to 50 with acute or convalescent COVID-19. The specimen sequenced was peripheral blood. The CDR3 loop reads CASGILAGSKQNEQFF. The CDR3 nucleotides read TGTGCCAGCGGCATTCTAGCGGGGAGTAAACAGAATGAGCAGTTCTTC. The whole variable domain, filled in from reference TRBV7-8 and TRBJ2-1, reads GAGVSQSPRYKVAKRGQDVALRCDPISGHVSLFWYQQALGQGPEFLTYFQNEAQLDKSGLPSDRFFAERPEGSVSTLKIQRTQQEDSAVYLCASGILAGSKQNEQFFGPGTRLTVL.